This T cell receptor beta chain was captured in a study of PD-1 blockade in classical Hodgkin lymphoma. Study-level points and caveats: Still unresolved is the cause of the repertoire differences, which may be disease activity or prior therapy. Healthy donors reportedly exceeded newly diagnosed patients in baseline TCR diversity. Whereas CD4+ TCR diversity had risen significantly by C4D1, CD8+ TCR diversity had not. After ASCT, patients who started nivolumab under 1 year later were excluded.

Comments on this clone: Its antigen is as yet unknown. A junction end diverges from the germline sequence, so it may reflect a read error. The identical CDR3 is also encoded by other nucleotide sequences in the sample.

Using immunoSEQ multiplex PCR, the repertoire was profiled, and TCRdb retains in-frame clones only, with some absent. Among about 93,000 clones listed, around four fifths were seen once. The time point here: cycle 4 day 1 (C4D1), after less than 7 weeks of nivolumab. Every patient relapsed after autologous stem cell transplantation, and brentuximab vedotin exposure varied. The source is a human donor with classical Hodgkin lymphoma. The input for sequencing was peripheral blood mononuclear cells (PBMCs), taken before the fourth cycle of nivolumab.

DNA for the CDR3: TGCAGCGTTGAAGGGCAGTCCTACGAGCAGTACTTT. This translates into CSVEGQSYEQYF. V and J are TRBV29-1 and TRBJ2-7; D unclear. The CDR3 is 12 amino acids. Germline V gene data show CDR1 as SQVTM and CDR2 as ANQGSEA.